This T cell receptor beta chain was identified in a study of T cell responses to AZD1222 COVID-19 vaccine. Only in-frame clones appear in the TCRdb table, and some are missing; sequencing was by immunoSEQ multiplex PCR. The table has 130,000 to 150,000 clones, roughly nine tenths seen once; the top ten hold around 3.6%. Study conclusions and caveats: Reports say nearly half of spike-specific TCRs go after unmutated variant regions. Spike regions recognized by vaccine-associated CD4 TCRs spanned the protein, led by 160-218 and 743-854.

Germline V gene lookup returns CDR1 SGHAT and CDR2 FQNNGV. V gave up 5 bases and J gave up 7 bases; unmatched junction bases: 8. The CDR3 contains 15 residues. For this clone: Its target is not known.

Source: peripheral blood, taken on day 0 of AZD1222 vaccination. This sequence was found in an adult in good health. The V and J genes are TRBV11-2 and TRBJ1-2; 12 nucleotides line up with TRBD1. CDR3 region: CASSTLGQGASGYTF. The CDR3 DNA reads TGTGCCAGCAGCACCCTGGGACAGGGGGCTTCTGGCTACACCTTC.